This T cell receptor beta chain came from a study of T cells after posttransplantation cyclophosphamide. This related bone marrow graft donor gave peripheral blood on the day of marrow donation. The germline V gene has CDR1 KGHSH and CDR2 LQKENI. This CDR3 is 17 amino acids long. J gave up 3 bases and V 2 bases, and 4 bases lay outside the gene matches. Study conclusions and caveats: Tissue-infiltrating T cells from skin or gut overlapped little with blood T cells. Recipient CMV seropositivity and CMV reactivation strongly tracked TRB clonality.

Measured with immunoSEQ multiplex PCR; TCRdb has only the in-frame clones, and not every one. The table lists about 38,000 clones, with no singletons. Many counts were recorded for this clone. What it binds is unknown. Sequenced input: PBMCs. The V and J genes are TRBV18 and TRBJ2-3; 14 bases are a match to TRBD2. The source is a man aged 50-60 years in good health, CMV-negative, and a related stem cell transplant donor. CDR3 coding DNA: TGTGCCAGCTCACCATCCGGGACTAGCGGGGGAACAGATACGCAGTATTTT. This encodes CASSPSGTSGGTDTQYF.